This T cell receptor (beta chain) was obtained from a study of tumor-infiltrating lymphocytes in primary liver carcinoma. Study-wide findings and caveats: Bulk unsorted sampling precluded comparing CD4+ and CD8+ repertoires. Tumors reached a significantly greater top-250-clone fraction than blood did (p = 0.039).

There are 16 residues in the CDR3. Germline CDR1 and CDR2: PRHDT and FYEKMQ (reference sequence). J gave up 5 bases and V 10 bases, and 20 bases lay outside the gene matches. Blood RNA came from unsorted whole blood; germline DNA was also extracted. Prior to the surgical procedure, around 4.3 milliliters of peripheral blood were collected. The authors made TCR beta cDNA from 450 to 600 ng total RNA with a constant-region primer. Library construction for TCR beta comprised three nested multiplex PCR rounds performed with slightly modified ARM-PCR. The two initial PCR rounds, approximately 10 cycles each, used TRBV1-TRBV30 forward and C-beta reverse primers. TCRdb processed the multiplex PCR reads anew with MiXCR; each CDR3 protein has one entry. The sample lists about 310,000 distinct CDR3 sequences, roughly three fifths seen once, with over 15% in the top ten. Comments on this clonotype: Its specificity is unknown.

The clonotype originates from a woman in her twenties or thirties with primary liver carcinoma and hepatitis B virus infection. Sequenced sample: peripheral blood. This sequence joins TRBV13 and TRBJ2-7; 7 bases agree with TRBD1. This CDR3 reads CANPTYIHQDRDEQYF. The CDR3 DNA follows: TGTGCCAACCCTACGTACATTCACCAAGACAGGGACGAGCAGTACTTC.